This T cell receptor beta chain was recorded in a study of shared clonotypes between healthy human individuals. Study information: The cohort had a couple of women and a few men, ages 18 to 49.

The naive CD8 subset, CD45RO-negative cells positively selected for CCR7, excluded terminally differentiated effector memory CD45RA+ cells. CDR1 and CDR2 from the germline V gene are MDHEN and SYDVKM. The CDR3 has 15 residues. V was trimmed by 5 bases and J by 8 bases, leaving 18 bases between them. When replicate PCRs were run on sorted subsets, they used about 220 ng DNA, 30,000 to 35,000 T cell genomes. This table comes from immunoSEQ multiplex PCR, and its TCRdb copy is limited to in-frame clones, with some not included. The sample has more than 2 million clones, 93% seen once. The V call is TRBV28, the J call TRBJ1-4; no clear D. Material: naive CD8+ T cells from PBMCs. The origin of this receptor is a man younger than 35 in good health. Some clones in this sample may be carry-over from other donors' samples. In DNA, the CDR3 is TGTGCCAGCAGTCAAACGTTGGAAGGTTACGAAAAACTGTTTTTT. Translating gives CASSQTLEGYEKLFF.